The rows below give T cell receptor beta chains drawn from one sample of a study of neurological immune-mediated disorders. TCRdb independently ran MiXCR on the 5' RACE reads; one entry per CDR3 protein. The table shows about 120,000 distinct CDR3 sequences, with more than 2.5% occurring only once. Sequencing was carried out using PBMCs. The receptor source for this set is a woman in her 30s with multiple sclerosis. Both conserved end residues are part of each CDR3. Fields, in order: J gene, D gene, V gene, clone size, CDR3 DNA, CDR3 protein. A D gene is named only where the DNA matches it firmly. Size tells how often a clone was seen (once, few, many) or the class of an expanded clone, and some rows leave it out.

TRBJ2-3,NA,TRBV6-5,many,TGTGCCAGCAGTTACTCCTACTTAACAGGGAGCACAGATACGCAGTATTTT,CASSYSYLTGSTDTQYF
TRBJ2-1,TRBD2,TRBV12-5,many,TGTGCTAGTGGTTTGCCGACCGGGACTAGCTCTTACAATGAGCAGTTCTTC,CASGLPTGTSSYNEQFF
TRBJ1-5,TRBD1,TRBV4-1,many,TGCGCCAGCAGCCGGGGACAGGGGGGCAATCAGCCCCAGCATTTT,CASSRGQGGNQPQHF
TRBJ2-2,TRBD1,TRBV2,NA,TGTGCCAGCGCGGACAGGGTCGGCGCCGGGGAGCTGTTTTTT,CASADRVGAGELFF
TRBJ2-3,NA,TRBV12-3/TRBV12-4,many,TGTGCCAGCAGTTTAGTAGCTTCAGATACGCAGTATTTT,CASSLVASDTQYF
TRBJ1-5,NA,TRBV29-1,many,TGCAGCGTCGGAGGTACGGGCAATCAGCCCCAGCATTTT,CSVGGTGNQPQHF
TRBJ1-1,NA,TRBV29-1,many,TGCAGCGTCCAGGTGTGGGGGGCCACTGAAGCTTTCTTT,CSVQVWGATEAFF
TRBJ1-2,NA,TRBV7-2,many,TGTGCCAGCAGCCTACTACAAGGGTCGGGCTACACCTTC,CASSLLQGSGYTF
TRBJ2-1,TRBD2,TRBV9,many,TGTGCCAGCAGCCTACAGGGACTAGCGGCCTACAATGAGCAGTTCTTC,CASSLQGLAAYNEQFF
TRBJ1-3,NA,TRBV29-1,many,TGCAGCGTTGCCTTCCGGGGGGCCGGAAACACCATATATTTT,CSVAFRGAGNTIYF
TRBJ2-2,NA,TRBV29-1,many,TGCAGCGTTGAAGATCCTAGCTGGGACGGGGAGCTGTTTTTT,CSVEDPSWDGELFF
TRBJ2-1,TRBD1,TRBV4-1,many,TGCGCCAGCAGCCAAGATCTGACAGGGGGGGGTGTAGATGAGCAGTTCTTC,CASSQDLTGGGVDEQFF
TRBJ1-6,NA,TRBV5-8,NA,TGTGCCAGCAGCGATGGGACGTGGTATAATTCACCCCTCCACTTT,CASSDGTWYNSPLHF
TRBJ2-7,NA,TRBV5-1,few,TGCGCCAGCAGCTTGGAAGGGGCCGGGACGCCGAGCTCCTACGAGCAGTACTTC,CASSLEGAGTPSSYEQYF
TRBJ2-3,TRBD2,TRBV12-3/TRBV12-4,many,TGTGCCAGCAATGAGGGGACTAGCGGCGCAGATACGCAGTATTTT,CASNEGTSGADTQYF
TRBJ2-1,TRBD1,TRBV5-1,many,TGCGCCAGCAGCTCCGACCGGGACAGGGGCAATGAGCAGTTCTTC,CASSSDRDRGNEQFF
TRBJ1-3,NA,TRBV14,many,TGTGCCAGCAGCCAAGAGGGATACTCTGGAAACACCATATATTTT,CASSQEGYSGNTIYF
TRBJ1-2,NA,TRBV20-1,many,TGCAGTGCTAGGTTAGACAGCGCTAACTATGGCTACACCTTC,CSARLDSANYGYTF
TRBJ1-1,NA,TRBV3-1,many,TGTGCCAGCAGCCAACATAGGAACACTGAAGCTTTCTTT,CASSQHRNTEAFF
TRBJ2-5,NA,TRBV27,many,TGTGCCAGCAAACCAGCTCCACAAGCAGCCCAGTACTTC,CASKPAPQAAQYF
TRBJ2-1,NA,TRBV15,many,TGTGCCACCAGCGCCGAGGGAGGTGAGCAGTTCTTC,CATSAEGGEQFF
TRBJ2-3,TRBD1,TRBV6-5,NA,TGTGCCAGCAGTTCCGACAGGGTTCAGCACCAGTATTTT,CASSSDRVQHQYF